The 10 T cell receptor beta chains listed next were all sequenced from one sample in a study of cytomegalovirus exposure and HLA in healthy donors (dated by TCRdb to the late 2010s). Receptors were amplified or captured by the immunoSEQ multiplex PCR assay. A mixture of 60 forward primers for TCR Vbeta segments and 13 reverse primers for TCR Jbeta segments was used in the multiplex PCR. TCRdb carries this immuneACCESS record with in-frame sequences only. Its versions omit some clonotypes, under half of them owing to an unresolved V gene in the studies checked, with the rest unexplained. The sample includes under 150,000 clones, with 79% observed a single time. Around 4.4% of the sample comes from the top ten. Sample: PBMCs. The source of these receptors is a man younger than 45 in good health and CMV-seropositive.

V gene TRBV7-3 combines with J gene TRBJ2-1, with 8 bases that match TRBD1. Trimming at V came to 5 bases and at J to 6 bases, leaving 9 bases not matched to a gene. The CDR3 consists of 15 residues. CDR1 is SGHTA, CDR2 FQGTGA, per germline. This chain's CDR3 is CASSIRTGPVNEQFF. The CDR3 DNA is TGTGCCAGCAGCATAAGGACAGGGCCAGTCAATGAGCAGTTCTTC.

The genes are TRBV9 and TRBJ1-4; 8 nucleotides align to TRBD1. Germline V gives CDR1 SGDLS, CDR2 YYNGEE. The CDR3 is 15 amino acids. Trimming at V came to 3 bases and at J to 9 bases, leaving 10 bases not matched to a gene. The CDR3 reads CASSAAGGSGQKLFF. CDR3 coding DNA: TGTGCCAGCAGCGCGGCAGGGGGCAGCGGCCAAAAACTGTTTTTT.

The V call is TRBV27, the J call TRBJ1-5; D is undetermined. In germline, CDR1 is MNHEY, CDR2 SMNVEV (reference sequence). There are 17 residues in the CDR3. V lost 9 bases and J 0 bases, leaving 21 bases between the germline ends. CDR3 residues: CARQIPTLPFSNQPQHF. In DNA, the CDR3 is TGTGCCAGACAAATACCCACCTTACCGTTTAGCAATCAGCCCCAGCATTTT.

This clone was detected once. This chain links TRBV7-7 with TRBJ2-7, with D possibly being TRBD1 (7 bases). Germline CDR1 is SSHAT and CDR2 is FNYEAQ (reference sequence). The CDR3 extends over 13 amino acids. The chain's CDR3 is CASGLNRGSEQYF. CDR3 bases: TGTGCTAGCGGACTAAACAGGGGATCCGAGCAGTACTTC. Variable domain in full (rest from reference TRBV7-7 and TRBJ2-7): GAGVSQSPRYKVTKRGQDVTLRCDPISSHATLYWYQQALGQGPEFLTYFNYEAQPDKSGLPSDRFSAERPEGSISTLTIQRTEQRDSAMYRCASGLNRGSEQYFGPGTRLTVT.

The chain joins TRBV7-9 to TRBJ2-3; D is uncertain. The CDR3 contains 12 residues. The V gene lost 5 bases and the J gene lost 6 bases, with 9 bases spanning the gap. Germline lookup yields CDR1 SEHNR and CDR2 FQNEAQ (reference sequence). CDR3 DNA sequence: TGTGCCAGCAGCCTTAATCCGGATACGCAGTATTTT. Translated, it gives CASSLNPDTQYF.

The chain uses TRBV11-3 and TRBJ2-5, with a tentative D call TRBD1 (6 bases). This CDR3 comprises 13 residues. V was pared by 5 bases and J by 4 bases, with 11 bases between. CDR1 SGHNT and CDR2 YENEEA come from the germline V gene. CDR3 residues: CASSLQGGETQYF. DNA for the CDR3: TGTGCCAGCAGCCTACAGGGTGGAGAGACCCAGTACTTC.

This chain joins TRBV12-5 and TRBJ2-3; no firm D call. Trimming removed 1 base at V and 11 bases at J, with 16 bases between. Germline CDR1 LGHNT, CDR2 FRNRAP. The length of the CDR3 is 14 residues. The CDR3 here is CASGLDRSPLKQYF. The DNA for the CDR3 is TGTGCTAGTGGTTTGGACAGATCCCCGTTGAAGCAGTATTTT.

The V call is TRBV4-1, the J call TRBJ1-2; D gene unclear. The length of the CDR3 is 15 residues. Germline loops: CDR1 MGHRA, CDR2 YSYEKL. Trimming took 1 base from V and 1 from J, leaving 10 bases between them. CDR3 coding DNA: TGCGCCAGCAGCCAAGCCGTCGTAATTAACTATGGCTACACCTTC. Protein product: CASSQAVVINYGYTF.

This chain joins TRBV11-1 and TRBJ2-1; 14 bases line up with TRBD2. Germline lookup yields CDR1 SGHAT and CDR2 FQDESV (reference sequence). CDR3 size: 16 residues. V shed 4 bases and J 5 bases; nucleotides not matched to a gene: 4. The CDR3 loop is CASSSGLAGAHNEQFF. CDR3 DNA: TGTGCCAGCAGCTCGGGACTAGCGGGAGCTCACAATGAGCAGTTCTTC.

This clone was detected only a few times. The chain couples TRBV5-1 to TRBJ2-7; 11 bases agree with TRBD2. This CDR3 is 14 amino acids long. Germline V CDR1 and CDR2: SGHRS, YFSETQ. V was pared by 2 bases and J by 3 bases, with 1 base of the junction left unmatched. The DNA of the CDR3 is TGCGCCAGCAGCTTTACTAGCGGGAGCTACGAGCAGTACTTC. Translation gives CASSFTSGSYEQYF.